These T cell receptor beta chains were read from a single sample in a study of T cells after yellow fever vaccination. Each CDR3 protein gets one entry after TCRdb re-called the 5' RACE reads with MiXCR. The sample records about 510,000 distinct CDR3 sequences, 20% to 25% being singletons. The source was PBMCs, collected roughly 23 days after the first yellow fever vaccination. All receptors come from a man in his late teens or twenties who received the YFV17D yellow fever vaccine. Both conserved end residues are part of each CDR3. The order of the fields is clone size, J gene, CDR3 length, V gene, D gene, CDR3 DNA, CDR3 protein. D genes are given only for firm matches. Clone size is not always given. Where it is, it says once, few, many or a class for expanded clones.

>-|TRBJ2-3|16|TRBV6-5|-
TGTGCCAGCAGTTACTCGGGTCTAGCCTCTTTCGATACGCAGTATTTT
CASSYSGLASFDTQYF
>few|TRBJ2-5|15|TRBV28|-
TGTGCCAGCAGTTTGCTTCCGGGCGTGGAGGAGACCCAGTACTTC
CASSLLPGVEETQYF
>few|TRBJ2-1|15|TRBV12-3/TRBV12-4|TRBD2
TGTGCCAGCAGTTTACATAGCGGGGGGTACAATGAGCAGTTCTTC
CASSLHSGGYNEQFF
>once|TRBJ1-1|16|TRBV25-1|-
TGTGCCAGCAGTGAATCATACTCGGGGGGATCCACTGAAGCTTTCTTT
CASSESYSGGSTEAFF
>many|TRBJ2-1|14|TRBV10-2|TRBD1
TGCGCCAGCAGGGACAGGGGGTCCTACAATGAGCAGTTCTTC
CASRDRGSYNEQFF
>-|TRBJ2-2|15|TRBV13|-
TGTGCCAGCAGCTTTAAACAATTTGCCTTCGGGGAGCTGTTTTTT
CASSFKQFAFGELFF
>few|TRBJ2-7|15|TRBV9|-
TGTGCCAGCAGCGTAGACGGGGACGCATACTACGAGCAGTACTTC
CASSVDGDAYYEQYF
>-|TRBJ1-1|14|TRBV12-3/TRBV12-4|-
TGTGCCAGCAGTTTTGGGATCGGGTTCGCTGAAGCTTTCTTT
CASSFGIGFAEAFF
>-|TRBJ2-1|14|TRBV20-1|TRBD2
TGCAGTACCCCGACTAGCGGGGCCGTCAATGAGCAGTTCTTC
CSTPTSGAVNEQFF
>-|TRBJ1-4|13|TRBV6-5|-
TGTGCCAGCAGTTACACAAACCGGGAAAAACTGTTTTTT
CASSYTNREKLFF
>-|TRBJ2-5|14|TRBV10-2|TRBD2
TGCGCCAGCAGTGAGTCGTCGGCTAGCGGGGGCAAGTTCTTC
CASSESSASGGKFF
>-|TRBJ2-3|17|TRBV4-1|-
TGCGCCAGCAGCCAAGTGAGTCCGCGGGGTAGAATAGATACGCAGTATTTT
CASSQVSPRGRIDTQYF
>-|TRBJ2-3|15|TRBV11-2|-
TGTGCCAGCAGCGGGGAAAGGGGGGTCACAGATACGCAGTATTTT
CASSGERGVTDTQYF
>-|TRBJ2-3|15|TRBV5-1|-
TGCGCCAGCAGACCACCTGGGGGGCGTGGAGATACGCAGTATTTT
CASRPPGGRGDTQYF
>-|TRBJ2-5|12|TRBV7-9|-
TGTGCCAGCGGGGTTCTCCAAGAGACCCAGTACTTC
CASGVLQETQYF
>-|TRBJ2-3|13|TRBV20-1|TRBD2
TGCAGTGCTGGTGCGGGGGGCACAGATACGCAGTATTTT
CSAGAGGTDTQYF